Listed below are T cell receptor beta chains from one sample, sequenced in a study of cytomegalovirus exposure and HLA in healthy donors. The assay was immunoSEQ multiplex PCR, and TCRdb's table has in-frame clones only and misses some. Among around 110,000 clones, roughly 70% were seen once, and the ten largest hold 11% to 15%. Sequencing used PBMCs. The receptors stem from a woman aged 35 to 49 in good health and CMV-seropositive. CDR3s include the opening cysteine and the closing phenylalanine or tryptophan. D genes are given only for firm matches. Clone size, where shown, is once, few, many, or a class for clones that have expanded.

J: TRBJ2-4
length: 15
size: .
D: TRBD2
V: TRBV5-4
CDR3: CASSTPGTTKNIQYF
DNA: TGTGCCAGCTCGACCCCTGGGACTACCAAAAACATTCAGTACTTC

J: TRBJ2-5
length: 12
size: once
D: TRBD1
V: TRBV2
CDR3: CASRDRGETQYF
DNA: TGTGCCAGCAGGGACAGGGGAGAGACCCAGTACTTC

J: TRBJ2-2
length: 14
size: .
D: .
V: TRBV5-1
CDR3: CASSLQKYTGELFF
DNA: TGCGCCAGCAGCCTACAGAAATACACCGGGGAGCTGTTTTTT

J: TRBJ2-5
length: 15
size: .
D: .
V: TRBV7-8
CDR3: CASRRPGQGVTTQYF
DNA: TGTGCCAGCAGACGACCTGGGCAGGGTGTGACGACCCAGTACTTC

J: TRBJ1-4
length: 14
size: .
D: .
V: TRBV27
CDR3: CASSLFGREEKLFF
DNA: TGTGCCAGCAGTTTATTCGGACGGGAGGAAAAACTGTTTTTT

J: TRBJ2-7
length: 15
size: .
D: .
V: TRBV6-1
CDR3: CASSEVDRSYYEQYF
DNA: TGTGCCAGCAGTGAAGTTGACAGGAGTTACTACGAGCAGTACTTC

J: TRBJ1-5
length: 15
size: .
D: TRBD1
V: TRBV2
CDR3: CASRGTVRNNQPQHF
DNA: TGTGCCAGCAGGGGGACAGTACGTAACAATCAGCCCCAGCATTTT

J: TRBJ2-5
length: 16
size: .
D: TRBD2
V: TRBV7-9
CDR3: CASSTGLAGNQETQYF
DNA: TGTGCCAGCAGCACGGGACTAGCGGGGAACCAAGAGACCCAGTACTTC

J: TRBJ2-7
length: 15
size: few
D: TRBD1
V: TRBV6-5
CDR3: CASRVRDRGPYEQYF
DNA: TGTGCCAGCAGGGTCCGGGACAGGGGCCCGTACGAGCAGTACTTC

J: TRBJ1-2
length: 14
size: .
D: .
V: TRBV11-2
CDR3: CASSLGDRPYGYTF
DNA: TGTGCCAGCAGCTTAGGAGACAGGCCCTATGGCTACACCTTC

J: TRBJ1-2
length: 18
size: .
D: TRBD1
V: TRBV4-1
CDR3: CASSQELAGRRQGYGYTF
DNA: TGCGCCAGCAGCCAAGAGTTGGCAGGAAGGCGACAGGGCTATGGCTACACCTTC

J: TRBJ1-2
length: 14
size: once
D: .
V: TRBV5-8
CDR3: CASSLGGNNYGYTF
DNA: TGTGCCAGCAGCTTGGGAGGAAATAACTATGGCTACACCTTC

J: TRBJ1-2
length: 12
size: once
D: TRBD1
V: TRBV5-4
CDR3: CASSFRGRGYTF
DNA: TGTGCCAGCAGCTTCAGGGGGCGCGGCTACACCTTC